The 23 T cell receptor beta chains reported below all come from one sample, sequenced in a study of OX40 agonist ivuxolimab in advanced cancers. Assay used: immunoSEQ multiplex PCR; TCRdb lists only in-frame clones, some missing. The table records 70,000 or so clones, 85% to 90% of them present only once. This specimen was CD4+ or CD8+ T cells sorted from blood, taken in a trial of the OX40 agonist ivuxolimab. All receptors derive from an adult with an advanced solid tumor such as melanoma, head and neck, liver or kidney cancer.

The rearrangement uses TRBV5-6 and TRBJ1-1; D remains ambiguous. The CDR3 consists of 14 residues. Trimming took 0 bases from V and 6 from J, leaving 12 bases between them. The germline V gene encodes CDR1 SGHDT and CDR2 YYEEEE. The CDR3 region has the DNA TGTGCCAGCAGCTTGGGAGTTAGACTCGCTGAAGCTTTCTTT. It specifies CASSLGVRLAEAFF.

This clone has just one count. The chain couples TRBV4-1 to TRBJ2-1; a possible D gene is TRBD2 (5 bases). The length of the CDR3 is 14 residues. Germline V gene sequence: CDR1 MGHRA, CDR2 YSYEKL. Trimming left V 4 bases short and J 6 bases short, with 13 bases between. CDR3 DNA sequence: TGCGCCAGCAGCCCACCAGCGGCGGGCAATGAGCAGTTCTTC. It is translated as CASSPPAAGNEQFF.

This CDR3 is CASSSPFRRELFF. In DNA, the CDR3 is TGTGCCAGCAGCTCCCCTTTTCGGCGGGAGCTGTTTTTT. The V and J genes are TRBV7-3 and TRBJ2-2; D remains ambiguous. This CDR3 has 13 residues. Germline values: CDR1 SGHTA, CDR2 FQGTGA. Trimming left V 4 bases short and J 9 bases short, with 12 bases between.

This sequence joins TRBV28 and TRBJ2-2, with D perhaps TRBD2 (6 bases). The CDR3 contains 14 residues. Trimming stripped 6 bases from V and 4 bases from J, with 12 bases between. Looked up from germline, CDR1 is MDHEN and CDR2 is SYDVKM. The CDR3 bases are TGTGCCAGCAGCACAGCGGGCTTCACCGGGGAGCTGTTTTTT. Protein sequence: CASSTAGFTGELFF. The whole variable domain, remainder taken from reference TRBV28 and TRBJ2-2, is DVKVTQSSRYLVKRTGEKVFLECVQDMDHENMFWYRQDPGLGLRLIYFSYDVKMKEKGDIPEGYSVSREKKERFSLILESASTNQTSMYLCASSTAGFTGELFFGEGSRLTVL.

The rearrangement joins TRBV11-1 to TRBJ2-1; D gene ambiguous. Looked up from germline, CDR1 is SGHAT and CDR2 is FQDESV (reference sequence). The V end was cut by 5 bases, the J end by 9 bases, with 11 bases between. This CDR3 contains 12 residues. CDR3 residues: CASSPSGVEQFF. The CDR3 bases are TGTGCCAGCAGCCCCTCTGGGGTTGAGCAGTTCTTC.

The gene calls are TRBV6-6 and TRBJ2-2, with D hard to call. There are 12 residues in the CDR3. Trimming removed 6 bases from V and 3 bases from J, with 5 bases in between. CDR1 MNHNY and CDR2 SVGAGI come from the germline V gene (reference sequence). The CDR3, as DNA: TGTGCCAGCAGCGATTACACCGGGGAGCTGTTTTTT. It codes for CASSDYTGELFF.

This chain uses TRBV27 with TRBJ1-5; TRBD1 matches at 7 bases. The junction had 3 bases not matched to a gene; V was cut back by 6 bases and J by 4 bases. The CDR3 is made up of 13 amino acids. Germline V gene data show CDR1 as MNHEY and CDR2 as SMNVEV (reference sequence). Here the CDR3 reads CASRATGNQPQHF. The CDR3 coding sequence is TGTGCCAGCAGGGCGACAGGGAATCAGCCCCAGCATTTT.

V and J are TRBV6-1 and TRBJ1-5, with 9 bases aligning to TRBD1. The CDR3 is 14 amino acids. Per germline, CDR1 MNHNS and CDR2 SASEGT. J gave up 6 bases and V 8 bases, and 8 bases lay outside the gene matches. CDR3 sequence (DNA): TGTGCCAGCGCTCAACAGGGGGCGGCTCAGCCCCAGCATTTT. It translates to CASAQQGAAQPQHF.

The chain employs TRBV5-1 and TRBJ2-2, with D tentatively TRBD1 (6 bases). The V end lost 0 bases, the J end lost 4 bases, and 13 bases lay between the germline ends. The CDR3 is 16 amino acids. Germline lookup yields CDR1 SGHRS and CDR2 YFSETQ. The CDR3 here is CASSLVTGISTGELFF. CDR3 DNA sequence: TGCGCCAGCAGCTTGGTAACAGGGATCTCCACCGGGGAGCTGTTTTTT.

This chain joins TRBV5-6 and TRBJ1-2; tentative D call: TRBD1 (5 bases). The CDR3 contains 14 residues. CDR1 is SGHDT and CDR2 is YYEEEE in the germline V gene. The V end lost 4 bases, the J end lost 0 bases, and 10 bases lay between the germline ends. The CDR3 loop is CASSLGEANYGYTF. Written as DNA, the CDR3 is TGTGCCAGCAGCCTAGGGGAGGCTAACTATGGCTACACCTTC.

The rearrangement uses TRBV5-1 and TRBJ2-3; 16 bases are shared with TRBD2. Germline loops: CDR1 SGHRS, CDR2 YFSETQ. This CDR3 has 19 residues. With 0 bases clipped from V and 4 bases from J, the junction kept 8 bases outside the gene matches. The CDR3 nucleotides are TGCGCCAGCAGCTTGGCCTTGGGACTAGCGGGAGGGCCTTCAGATACGCAGTATTTT. Protein sequence: CASSLALGLAGGPSDTQYF.

This clone was counted only a few times. V is TRBV5-6 and J is TRBJ1-2; the D gene is possibly TRBD1 (5 bases). The CDR3 runs 14 residues. The germline CDR1 and CDR2 sequences are SGHDT and YYEEEE. The ends were cut back, 3 bases at V and 4 bases at J, with 13 bases in the middle. Here the CDR3 reads CASSSKGLGYGYTF. CDR3 sequence (DNA): TGTGCCAGCAGCTCTAAGGGACTGGGCTATGGCTACACCTTC.

The gene calls are TRBV4-1 and TRBJ2-3; TRBD2 matches at 7 bases. The CDR3 covers 19 residues. Germline lookup yields CDR1 MGHRA and CDR2 YSYEKL. Germline trimming cut 0 bases from V and 3 bases from J; bases unmatched to any gene: 15. CDR3 sequence reads: CASSQDLQRGGALTDTQYF. The CDR3 nucleotides read TGCGCCAGCAGCCAAGACCTTCAAAGGGGAGGGGCCTTAACAGATACGCAGTATTTT.

This clone was seen a single time. The rearrangement uses TRBV7-3 and TRBJ2-4; 9 bases fit TRBD1. V lost 5 bases and J lost 8; bases outside the gene matches: 7. Germline V lookup: CDR1 SGHTA, CDR2 FQGTGA. The CDR3 contains 14 residues. The CDR3 nucleotides read TGTGCCAGCAGCCGGACAGGGGTAGGGGACATTCAGTACTTC. The encoded protein is CASSRTGVGDIQYF.

V is TRBV5-8 and J is TRBJ2-7; D is uncertain. Germline CDR1 SGHTS, CDR2 YDEGEE. V was clipped by 0 bases and J by 0 bases, with 10 bases between them. CDR3 length: 15 residues. CDR3 protein: CASSLGALSSYEQYF. The CDR3 coding sequence is TGTGCCAGCAGCTTGGGGGCGCTGAGCTCCTACGAGCAGTACTTC.

This chain uses TRBV6-1 with TRBJ2-5; possibly TRBD2 for D (5 bases). Trimming stripped 5 bases from V and 2 bases from J, with 15 bases between. CDR1 is MNHNS, CDR2 SASEGT, per germline. The CDR3 is made up of 15 amino acids. CDR3 DNA sequence: TGTGCCAGCAGTCCCCACCTACTAGTACAAGAGACCCAGTACTTC. Protein sequence: CASSPHLLVQETQYF.

CDR3 loop: CASSYSQGYNEKLFF. The DNA of the CDR3 is TGTGCCAGCAGTTACTCACAGGGGTATAATGAAAAACTGTTTTTT. J is TRBJ1-4 and V is TRBV6-5, with TRBD1 matching 7 bases. In germline, CDR1 is MNHEY, CDR2 SVGAGI. V shed 0 bases, J shed 4 bases, and the junction held 2 bases outside the gene matches. The CDR3 has 15 residues.

The gene calls are TRBV5-6 and TRBJ2-3; no definite D call. V was shortened by 0 bases and J by 11 bases, with 7 bases between the two germline ends. The germline gives CDR1 SGHDT, CDR2 YYEEEE. There are 11 residues in the CDR3. CDR3 sequence: CASSLGVGQYF. As DNA, the CDR3 is TGTGCCAGCAGCTTGGGGGTAGGGCAGTATTTT.

The V call is TRBV19, the J call TRBJ1-1; TRBD1 is a possible D gene (6 bases). CDR3 length equals 15 residues. Germline CDR1 is LNHDA and CDR2 is SQIVND (reference sequence). The germline V and J ends were trimmed by 2 bases and 3 bases, with 13 bases remaining between them. The CDR3 here is CASSISRGRDTEAFF. Here the CDR3 DNA reads TGTGCCAGTAGTATAAGCAGGGGCAGAGACACTGAAGCTTTCTTT.

The chain has TRBV5-6 and TRBJ2-7; D ambiguous. CDR1 and CDR2 from the germline V gene are SGHDT and YYEEEE. CDR3 length: 15 residues. V was shortened by 0 bases and J by 1 base, with 11 bases between the two germline ends. The CDR3 nucleotides read TGTGCCAGCAGCTTGGCGGCACAACTTTCCTACGAGCAGTACTTC. It translates to CASSLAAQLSYEQYF. The variable domain in full, completed from reference TRBV5-6 and TRBJ2-7, reads DAGVTQSPTHLIKTRGQQVTLRCSPKSGHDTVSWYQQALGQGPQFIFQYYEEEERQRGNFPDRFSGHQFPNYSSELNVNALLLGDSALYLCASSLAAQLSYEQYFGPGTRLTVT.

V and J are TRBV28 and TRBJ1-2; D is unclear. Germline CDR1 reads MDHEN; CDR2 reads SYDVKM. The CDR3 consists of 12 residues. V gave up 4 bases and J gave up 6 bases, with 9 bases separating them. The CDR3 DNA sequence: TGTGCCAGCAGTTCCCGAGCGGATGGCTACACCTTC. It is translated as CASSSRADGYTF.

V is TRBV2 and J is TRBJ2-1; D remains unclear. Germline assignment: CDR1 SNHLY and CDR2 FYNNEI. This CDR3 has 13 amino acids. Trimming took 8 bases from V and 3 from J, leaving 11 bases between them. CDR3 sequence (DNA): TGTGCCAGCTCCCCCCGCCGCTACAATGAGCAGTTCTTC. It yields the protein CASSPRRYNEQFF.

This clone occurred once. The rearrangement joins TRBV6-6 to TRBJ1-4; D gene ambiguous. The CDR3 has 14 amino acids. CDR1 is MNHNY and CDR2 is SVGAGI in the germline V gene (reference sequence). Trimming took off 7 bases at V and 3 bases at J, with 12 bases between the two ends. The chain's CDR3 is CASTPAGPNEKLFF. CDR3 DNA sequence: TGTGCCAGCACCCCCGCGGGTCCTAATGAAAAACTGTTTTTT.